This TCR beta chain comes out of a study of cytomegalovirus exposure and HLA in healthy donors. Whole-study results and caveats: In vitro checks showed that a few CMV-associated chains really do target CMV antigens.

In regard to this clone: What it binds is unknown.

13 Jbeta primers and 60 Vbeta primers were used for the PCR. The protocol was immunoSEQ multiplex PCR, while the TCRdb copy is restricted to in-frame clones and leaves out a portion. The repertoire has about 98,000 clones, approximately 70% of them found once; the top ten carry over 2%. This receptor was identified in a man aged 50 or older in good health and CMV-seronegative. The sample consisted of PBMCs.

The CDR3 here is CASSSGGQETQYF. The CDR3 bases are TGTGCCAGCAGCTCCGGCGGGCAAGAGACCCAGTACTTC. The chain employs TRBV11-2 and TRBJ2-5; perhaps TRBD2 as D (5 bases). The V end was cut by 4 bases, the J end by 2 bases, with 8 bases between. The CDR3 totals 13 residues. The V gene's germline CDR1 is SGHAT and CDR2 FQNNGV.